This is a list of T cell receptor beta chains from one sample in a study of T-cell memory formation after mild COVID-19. TCRdb fed the 5' RACE reads into MiXCR, producing one record per CDR3 protein. The sample consists of a few hundred thousand distinct CDR3 sequences, around a tenth of them appearing once. The sample was PBMCs or a T cell subset sorted from them (not recorded which). The receptor source for this set is a man aged 18 to 30 who had mild COVID-19 (a few samples of this study predate the infection). Cell type and time point are not known. Each CDR3 is given with its conserved first and last residue. The D gene is left open where the match is weak. Where a row states a size, it is once, few, many or the class of an expanded clone; other rows omit it.

V	size	D	J	DNA	CDR3
TRBV4-3	many	TRBD1	TRBJ1-2	TGCGCCAGCAGCCAAGACGTAGCGAGGTTAAGGGGGCCGGATGGCTACACCTTC	CASSQDVARLRGPDGYTF
TRBV13	few	-	TRBJ2-3	TGTGCCAGCAGCTTCTATCCGTCTAGCACAGATACGCAGTATTTT	CASSFYPSSTDTQYF
TRBV4-2	few	-	TRBJ2-2	TGTGCCAGCAGCCAAAAGGCCGGGGAGCTGTTTTTT	CASSQKAGELFF
TRBV5-5	many	-	TRBJ1-1	TGTGCCAGCGGAAGGGGTGGGGAAGCTTTCTTT	CASGRGGEAFF
TRBV12-3/TRBV12-4	-	-	TRBJ1-1	TGTGCCAGCAGTTATCGGAGCACTGAAGCTTTCTTT	CASSYRSTEAFF
TRBV29-1	-	TRBD2	TRBJ2-5	TGCAGCGTTGAGCGGGGAGGGGAGACCCAGTACTTC	CSVERGGETQYF
TRBV3-1	few	TRBD2	TRBJ2-3	TGTGCCAGCAGCCAAGCGGGGGGAAGCACAGATACGCAGTATTTT	CASSQAGGSTDTQYF
TRBV5-1	-	-	TRBJ1-1	TGCGCCAGCACCCAGGGGCGGAACACTGAAGCTTTCTTT	CASTQGRNTEAFF
TRBV28	-	-	TRBJ2-1	TGTGCCAGCAGTTTTTGGGACAATGAGCAGTTCTTC	CASSFWDNEQFF
TRBV14	few	-	TRBJ1-2	TGTGCCAGCAGTCACGCCGGCTTAGGGAACTATGGCTACACCTTC	CASSHAGLGNYGYTF
TRBV7-2	few	-	TRBJ2-1	TGTGCCAGCAGCTTGGACTACAAGCAGTTCTTC	CASSLDYKQFF
TRBV7-9	few	-	TRBJ1-2	TGTGCCAGCAGCTTATCACCCGCCCCGCCCATCGGCTACACCTTC	CASSLSPAPPIGYTF
TRBV7-8	many	TRBD1	TRBJ1-1	TGTGCCAGCAGCTTAGTTACAGGGGACACTGAAGCTTTCTTT	CASSLVTGDTEAFF
TRBV3-1	few	-	TRBJ2-7	TGTGCCAGCAGCCCGGAGGGGTCGCTCTCCTACGAGCAGTACTTC	CASSPEGSLSYEQYF
TRBV7-6	many	TRBD1	TRBJ1-2	TGTGCCAGCAGCCTACTTGCGGGACAGGGGGTTTACACCTTC	CASSLLAGQGVYTF
TRBV5-8	few	-	TRBJ2-5	TGTGCCAGCAGTCCCGAGGGACGGATAATCGGGACCCAGTACTTC	CASSPEGRIIGTQYF
TRBV9	-	-	TRBJ1-1	TGTGCCAGCAGCGTAGAACTGGCTAACACTGAAGCTTTCTTT	CASSVELANTEAFF
TRBV27	-	TRBD2	TRBJ2-3	TGTGCCAGCAGTTTCTTCGGGGGGGGCCCTGCAGATACGCAGTATTTT	CASSFFGGGPADTQYF
TRBV5-6	few	-	TRBJ2-7	TGTGCCAGCAGCTTGAGGACTTCCATCGAGCAGTACTTC	CASSLRTSIEQYF
TRBV3-1	few	TRBD1	TRBJ1-2	TGTGCCAGCAGCCAGGCAGGGGGGAACTATGGCTACACCTTC	CASSQAGGNYGYTF
TRBV27	few	TRBD2	TRBJ2-3	TGTGCCAGCAGTTCGATCACCCTAGCGGGGACAGATACGCAGTATTTT	CASSSITLAGTDTQYF
TRBV4-3	few	-	TRBJ1-4	TGCGCCAGCAGCCGCGATCCTGGGGCGTCTAATGAAAAACTGTTTTTT	CASSRDPGASNEKLFF
TRBV10-3	once	TRBD1	TRBJ1-1	TGTGCCATCAGTGAGCCTCGGACAGGGGGCGCCTCTGAAGCTTTCTTT	CAISEPRTGGASEAFF
TRBV5-1	many	TRBD1	TRBJ1-1	TGCGCCAGCAGCCATGAGGAGGGACAGGGCACTGAAGCTTTCTTT	CASSHEEGQGTEAFF
TRBV10-3	-	TRBD2	TRBJ2-3	TGTGCCACCACGACTAGCGGGGATGATACGCAGTATTTT	CATTTSGDDTQYF
TRBV6-2/TRBV6-3	few	-	TRBJ1-2	TGTGCCAGCATGGAAGATGGGTATGGCTACACCTTC	CASMEDGYGYTF
TRBV4-1	many	-	TRBJ1-2	TGCGCCAGCAGCGGGATCGACTATGGCTACACCTTC	CASSGIDYGYTF
TRBV5-1	many	-	TRBJ1-1	TGCGCCAGCAGCCCTGAACCGAACACTGAAGCTTTCTTT	CASSPEPNTEAFF
TRBV6-6	-	-	TRBJ1-1	TGTGCCAGCAGTCCCAAGGGCTTCTTGGGCACTGAAGCTTTCTTT	CASSPKGFLGTEAFF
TRBV11-2	few	-	TRBJ2-7	TGTGCCAGCAGCTTCGGGGAAGGGACCCACTACGAGCAGTACTTC	CASSFGEGTHYEQYF
TRBV20-1	few	-	TRBJ2-3	TGCAGTGCTAAGGTGGGGGGCACAGATACGCAGTATTTT	CSAKVGGTDTQYF
TRBV25-1	few	-	TRBJ1-1	TGTGCCAGCAGTGACCCGGGCCAGTCGAACACTGAAGCTTTCTTT	CASSDPGQSNTEAFF
TRBV7-8	-	TRBD1	TRBJ1-5	TGTGCCAGCAGCTTAAGACAGGGGGTCTCGGGCAATCAGCCCCAGCATTTT	CASSLRQGVSGNQPQHF
TRBV18	-	-	TRBJ2-4	TGTGCCAGCTCACCACTTGAGGGGTTCTCAAACATTCAGTACTTC	CASSPLEGFSNIQYF
TRBV28	few	-	TRBJ1-1	TGTGCCAGCAAAACGGATGAAGCTTTCTTT	CASKTDEAFF
TRBV7-2	many	TRBD1	TRBJ1-6	TGTGCCAGCAGCCGGACAGGGGGCTGGAATTCACCCCTCCACTTT	CASSRTGGWNSPLHF
TRBV27	few	TRBD1	TRBJ2-7	TGTGCCAGCAGCCCCTACCCGACAGGGAACGAGCAGTACTTC	CASSPYPTGNEQYF
TRBV5-5	few	-	TRBJ2-7	TGTGCCAGCAGCTTGATCGGCAGGGGGGACGAGCAGTACTTC	CASSLIGRGDEQYF
TRBV29-1	medium-sized	-	TRBJ2-7	TGCAGCGTTGAAGGTGGGGTCTCCTACGAGCAGTACTTC	CSVEGGVSYEQYF
TRBV18	few	TRBD1	TRBJ1-2	TGTGCCAGCTCATCGAGGGGACAGGTAGCTAACTATGGCTACACCTTC	CASSSRGQVANYGYTF
TRBV6-2/TRBV6-3	-	-	TRBJ1-1	TGTGCCATTTCCCGGGGGGTAAAGACTGAAGCTTTCTTT	CAISRGVKTEAFF
TRBV7-6	few	TRBD2	TRBJ2-5	TGTGCCAGCAGGCTAGCGGGGGAGGTGGAGACCCAGTACTTC	CASRLAGEVETQYF
TRBV7-8	many	-	TRBJ2-1	TGTGCCAGCAGCACCCGGACATTGCGCAATGAGCAGTTCTTC	CASSTRTLRNEQFF
TRBV7-2	few	TRBD2	TRBJ2-5	TGTGCCAGCAGGGGTAATAGCGGGGCTCAAGAGACCCAGTACTTC	CASRGNSGAQETQYF
TRBV12-3/TRBV12-4	few	-	TRBJ2-6	TGTGCCAGCAGACTAGAGGCTGGGGCCAACGTCCTGACTTTC	CASRLEAGANVLTF
TRBV20-1	-	-	TRBJ1-2	TGCAGTGCCTCGACCGAGGGTAACTATGGCTACACCTTC	CSASTEGNYGYTF
TRBV12-3/TRBV12-4	-	-	TRBJ1-2	TGTGCCAGCAGTGGGGGGTCCGACTATGGCTACACCTTC	CASSGGSDYGYTF